This TCR beta chain is from a study of cytomegalovirus exposure and HLA in healthy donors. J gave up 4 bases and V 4 bases, and 12 bases lay outside the gene matches. Germline V CDR1 and CDR2: SGHRS, YFSETQ. The CDR3 has 17 amino acids. PCR primers comprised 60 Vbeta and 13 Jbeta primers. Clones were read by immunoSEQ multiplex PCR, and TCRdb kept only the in-frame ones, dropping some. Counted here are 99,000 or so clones, roughly three quarters occurring once; the ten biggest clones make up more than 2.5%. The sequence was collected from a man between 25 and 39 years old in good health and CMV-seronegative. Material: PBMCs. The chain recombines TRBV5-1 with TRBJ2-2; 8 bases line up with TRBD2. The CDR3 spells CASSPSGGRGATGELFF. For the CDR3, the DNA is TGCGCCAGCAGCCCCTCGGGAGGGCGCGGTGCCACCGGGGAGCTGTTTTTT.